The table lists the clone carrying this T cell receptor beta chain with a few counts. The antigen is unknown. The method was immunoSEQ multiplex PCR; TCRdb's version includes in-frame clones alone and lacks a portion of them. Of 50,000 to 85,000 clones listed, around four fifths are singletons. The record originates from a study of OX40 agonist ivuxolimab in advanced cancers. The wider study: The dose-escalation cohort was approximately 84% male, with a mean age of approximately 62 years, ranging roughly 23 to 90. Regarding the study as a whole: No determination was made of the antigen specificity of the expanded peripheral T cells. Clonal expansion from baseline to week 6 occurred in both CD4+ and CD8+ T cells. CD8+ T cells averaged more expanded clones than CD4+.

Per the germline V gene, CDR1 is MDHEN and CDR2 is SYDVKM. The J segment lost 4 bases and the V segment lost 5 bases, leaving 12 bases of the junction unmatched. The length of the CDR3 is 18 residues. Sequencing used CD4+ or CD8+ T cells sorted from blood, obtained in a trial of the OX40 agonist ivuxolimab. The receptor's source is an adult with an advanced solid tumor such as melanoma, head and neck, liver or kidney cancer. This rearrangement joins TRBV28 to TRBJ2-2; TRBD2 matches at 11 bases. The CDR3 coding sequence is TGTGCCAGCAGTCCTTATTTAGCGGGAGGGCCGGTCACCGGGGAGCTGTTTTTT. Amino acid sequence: CASSPYLAGGPVTGELFF.